This TCR beta chain was obtained from a study of OX40 agonist ivuxolimab in advanced cancers. This clone was found once. The protocol was immunoSEQ multiplex PCR, while the TCRdb copy is restricted to in-frame clones and leaves out a portion. The data hold 100,000 or so clones, with roughly nine tenths observed a single time. The CDR3 is 16 amino acids. The V gene end was trimmed by 3 bases and the J gene end by 8 bases; junction bases not matched to a gene: 11. CDR1 and CDR2 (germline): LNHDA, SQIVND (reference sequence). The chain is built from TRBV19 and TRBJ1-2, with 11 bases fitting TRBD1. The sequenced sample was CD4+ or CD8+ T cells sorted from blood, obtained in a trial of the OX40 agonist ivuxolimab. This TCR derives from an adult with an advanced solid tumor such as melanoma, head and neck, liver or kidney cancer. The CDR3 coding sequence is TGTGCCAGTAGTATGAAGGACAGGGGGCCATTACAAGGCTACACCTTC. Its translation: CASSMKDRGPLQGYTF.